This paragraph reports one TCR beta chain. The antigen is not known. Expressed TCRB transcripts were sequenced because the isolated RNA had all been reverse transcribed beforehand. Sequenced by immunoSEQ multiplex PCR; TCRdb stores in-frame clones only, minus some. The sample yields approximately 340,000 clones, about 14% seen once. The V and J ends lost 3 bases and 0 bases respectively, with 12 bases between them. CDR1 is SGDLS, CDR2 YYNGEE, per germline. The CDR3 consists of 15 residues. This sample was taken from a study of beta chain features in type 1 diabetes. Study results and limitations: All four CD4+ subsets of Type 1 diabetes patients contained TCRB CDR3s that were moderately but significantly shorter.

The clonotype originates from a woman between 18 and 30 years old in good health. The chain recombines TRBV9 with TRBJ1-1, with TRBD1 as a possible D gene (6 bases). Sequencing was done on a sample of naive CD4+ T cells from blood. DNA for the CDR3: TGTGCCAGCAGCGGAACCGGGACACTGAACACTGAAGCTTTCTTT. It specifies CASSGTGTLNTEAFF.